Below are 27 T cell receptor beta chains sequenced from a single sample in a study of OX40 agonist ivuxolimab in advanced cancers. The library was made by the immunoSEQ multiplex PCR assay. TCRdb's version of the immuneACCESS table is confined to in-frame rearrangements and falls short of the full clone set. An unresolved V gene accounts for under half of the shortfall where checked; the remainder is of unknown origin. Present in this sample are about 48,000 clones, 90% to 95% of which were seen just once. Jointly, the top ten make up roughly 4.9% of the sample. Sequenced here: CD4+ or CD8+ T cells sorted from blood, sampled in a trial of the OX40 agonist ivuxolimab. These receptor sequences come from an adult with an advanced solid tumor such as melanoma, head and neck, liver or kidney cancer.

The chain carries TRBV7-9 and TRBJ2-1; D is possibly TRBD1 (5 bases). The CDR3 extends over 14 amino acids. With 3 bases removed from V and 6 bases from J, the gap between germline ends came to 12 bases. The V gene's germline CDR1 is SEHNR and CDR2 FQNEAQ (reference sequence). The CDR3 sequence: CASSLGQGFNEQFF. CDR3 nucleotide sequence: TGTGCCAGCAGCTTGGGGCAGGGTTTCAATGAGCAGTTCTTC. Together with reference TRBV7-9 and TRBJ2-1, the CDR3 gives the full variable domain: DTGVSQNPRHKITKRGQNVTFRCDPISEHNRLYWYRQTLGQGPEFLTYFQNEAQLEKSRLLSDRFSAERPKGSFSTLEIQRTEQGDSAMYLCASSLGQGFNEQFFGPGTRLTVL.

The chain combines TRBV10-3 with TRBJ2-3; D uncertain. This CDR3 contains 13 residues. The ends were cut back, 9 bases at V and 2 bases at J, with 12 bases in the middle. Germline loops: CDR1 ENHRY, CDR2 SYGVKD. CDR3 DNA: TGTGCCATGATGGGTCCGAACACAGATACGCAGTATTTT. The encoded protein is CAMMGPNTDTQYF.

This clone came up once. The chain recombines TRBV7-3 with TRBJ2-7, with TRBD1 matching over 7 bases. CDR3 size: 16 residues. Germline V gives CDR1 SGHTA, CDR2 FQGTGA. V trimming: 4 bases; J trimming: 4 bases; junction bases outside the gene matches: 13. CDR3 DNA: TGTGCCAGCAGCTCCCCCAGGGGACAGAGAACTTACGAGCAGTACTTC. This encodes CASSSPRGQRTYEQYF.

This sequence joins TRBV18 and TRBJ2-2; TRBD1 matches 9 bases. With V trimmed by 3 bases and J by 3 bases, 11 bases remained unmatched. This CDR3 is built from 18 residues. Germline V gene data show CDR1 as KGHSH and CDR2 as LQKENI. CDR3 nucleotides: TGTGCCAGCTCACCGCAATTCGGACAGGGGTTCGACACCGGGGAGCTGTTTTTT. Protein sequence: CASSPQFGQGFDTGELFF.

The chain employs TRBV7-9 and TRBJ2-7; TRBD1 agrees at 10 bases. The germline V gene has CDR1 SEHNR and CDR2 FQNEAQ (reference sequence). After removal of 5 bases from V and 4 bases from J, the junction contained 5 bases not matched to a gene. CDR3 length: 14 residues. CDR3 DNA: TGTGCCAGCAGCCTCCGGGACAGGGGATACGAGCAGTACTTC. This translates into CASSLRDRGYEQYF. Filled out from reference TRBV7-9 and TRBJ2-7, the complete variable domain reads DTGVSQNPRHKITKRGQNVTFRCDPISEHNRLYWYRQTLGQGPEFLTYFQNEAQLEKSRLLSDRFSAERPKGSFSTLEIQRTEQGDSAMYLCASSLRDRGYEQYFGPGTRLTVT.

This rearrangement joins TRBV2 to TRBJ1-1; no clear D. CDR1 SNHLY and CDR2 FYNNEI come from the germline V gene. The CDR3 is made up of 14 amino acids. V was clipped by 1 base and J by 3 bases, with 9 bases between them. In DNA form, the CDR3 reads TGTGCCAGCAGTGAAGGCCCAGCTTACACTGAAGCTTTCTTT. It yields the protein CASSEGPAYTEAFF.

The chain uses TRBV6-5 and TRBJ2-1; 10 bases agree with TRBD2. J was trimmed by 8 bases and V by 6 bases; bases with no gene match: 7. Germline loops: CDR1 MNHEY, CDR2 SVGAGI. The CDR3 has 14 amino acids. The CDR3 sequence is CASRSGRALDEQFF. The DNA for the CDR3 is TGTGCCAGCAGGAGCGGGAGGGCCCTCGATGAGCAGTTCTTC.

The chain couples TRBV7-8 to TRBJ2-7; D tentatively reads TRBD1 or TRBD2 (5 bases each). This CDR3 region has 15 residues. The ends were cut back, 2 bases at V and 2 bases at J, with 13 bases in the middle. Germline-derived CDR1 and CDR2 are SGHVS and FQNEAQ. The CDR3 is CASSLLSGPTYEQYF. CDR3 nucleotide sequence: TGTGCCAGCAGCTTACTTTCGGGACCAACCTACGAGCAGTACTTC.

To note about this clone: The same CDR3 also results from other DNA sequences found in this sample. This chain connects TRBV29-1 to TRBJ2-3; the D gene is possibly TRBD1 (5 bases). CDR3 length: 14 residues. Trimming removed 6 bases at V and 2 bases at J, with 15 bases between. The germline gives CDR1 SQVTM, CDR2 ANQGSEA. The DNA for the CDR3 is TGCAGCGTATCGACAGCCCCGTCCACAGATACGCAGTATTTT. This gives the protein CSVSTAPSTDTQYF.

V is TRBV28 and J is TRBJ2-1; D uncertain. V was pared by 8 bases and J by 4 bases, with 12 bases between. CDR3 length equals 13 residues. The V gene's germline CDR1 is MDHEN and CDR2 SYDVKM. Here the CDR3 reads CASWPALYNEQFF. CDR3 coding DNA: TGTGCCAGCTGGCCGGCGCTATACAATGAGCAGTTCTTC.

This CDR3 is CASSWAGGSNQPQHF. The DNA for the CDR3 is TGTGCCAGTAGTTGGGCAGGGGGTAGCAATCAGCCCCAGCATTTT. The genes are TRBV19 and TRBJ1-5, with TRBD1 matching over 7 bases. Germline CDR1 reads LNHDA; CDR2 reads SQIVND (reference sequence). The CDR3 runs to 15 residues. J gave up 0 bases and V 5 bases, and 4 bases lay outside the gene matches.

The rearrangement uses TRBV23-1 and TRBJ2-7; no firm D call. TRBV23-1 is an open reading frame, and its role is uncertain. CDR3 length equals 8 residues. CDR3 protein: CAHGEQYV. The DNA of the CDR3 is TGCGCACATGGCGAGCAGTACGTC.

The chain joins TRBV27 to TRBJ2-1; D ambiguous. The V end lost 7 bases, the J end lost 7 bases, and 14 bases lay between the germline ends. Germline V gives CDR1 MNHEY, CDR2 SMNVEV (reference sequence). The CDR3 totals 13 residues. Written as DNA, the CDR3 is TGTGCCAGCACCCGGACGGTCTCTAATGAGCAGTTCTTC. This translates into CASTRTVSNEQFF.

This clone came up once. The V gene is TRBV6-6, the J gene TRBJ2-2; no clear D gene. The germline V gene encodes CDR1 MNHNY and CDR2 SVGAGI (reference sequence). This CDR3 region has 14 residues. The germline V and J ends were trimmed by 7 bases and 0 bases, with 9 bases remaining between them. The CDR3 DNA reads TGTGCCAGCACCGAATACGCGAACACCGGGGAGCTGTTTTTT. Translated, it gives CASTEYANTGELFF.

The chain joins TRBV19 to TRBJ2-1; no definite D call. The CDR3 length is 15 residues. Between the trimmed V and J ends, which lost 3 bases and 5 bases, there was a span of 14 bases. Looked up from germline, CDR1 is LNHDA and CDR2 is SQIVND (reference sequence). CDR3 region: CASSIVGLPNNEQFF. Written as DNA, the CDR3 is TGTGCCAGTAGTATCGTCGGCCTCCCCAACAATGAGCAGTTCTTC.

The CDR3 sequence: CASSSRGQGNEKLFF. The CDR3 DNA reads as TGTGCCAGCAGCTCTCGGGGACAGGGGAATGAAAAACTGTTTTTT. The rearrangement uses TRBV7-8 and TRBJ1-4, with 10 bases lining up with TRBD1. The CDR3 runs to 15 residues. J gave up 5 bases and V 4 bases, and 4 bases lay outside the gene matches. CDR1 is SGHVS and CDR2 is FQNEAQ in the germline V gene.

The V call is TRBV7-8, the J call TRBJ2-1, with D possibly TRBD2 on 6 matching bases. The V and J ends lost 1 base and 9 bases respectively, with 13 bases between them. The CDR3 has 14 residues. Germline V gene lookup returns CDR1 SGHVS and CDR2 FQNEAQ. The CDR3 region has the DNA TGTGCCAGCAGCTTAGTGACTAGTAACGGTGAGCAGTTCTTC. Protein product: CASSLVTSNGEQFF.

The chain recombines TRBV7-9 with TRBJ1-1; weak D call: TRBD1 (6 bases). Germline V gene lookup returns CDR1 SEHNR and CDR2 FQNEAQ (reference sequence). With 5 bases removed from V and 6 bases from J, the gap between germline ends came to 16 bases. This CDR3 spans 14 amino acids. The chain's CDR3 is CASSGELGAPEAFF. CDR3 sequence (DNA): TGTGCCAGCAGCGGCGAGTTGGGGGCCCCTGAAGCTTTCTTT.

The J gene is TRBJ1-2, the V gene TRBV7-6, with D tentatively TRBD1 (6 bases). V lost 5 bases to trimming and J lost 5 bases, with 18 bases between them. The length of the CDR3 is 15 residues. Germline CDR1 and CDR2: SGHVS and FNYEAQ. The CDR3: CASSRDTGTMYGYTF. The DNA of the CDR3 is TGTGCCAGCAGCCGTGATACCGGGACAATGTATGGCTACACCTTC. Using reference TRBV7-6 and TRBJ1-2 for the parts outside the CDR3, the full variable domain is GAGVSQSPRYKVTKRGQDVALRCDPISGHVSLYWYRQALGQGPEFLTYFNYEAQQDKSGLPNDRFSAERPEGSISTLTIQRTEQRDSAMYRCASSRDTGTMYGYTFGSGTRLTVV.

The chain recombines TRBV9 with TRBJ2-5; no firm D call. This CDR3 region has 12 residues. Per the germline V gene, CDR1 is SGDLS and CDR2 is YYNGEE. V was clipped by 1 base and J by 5 bases, with 6 bases between them. Written as DNA, the CDR3 is TGTGCCAGCAGCGTAAGTGGGGAGACCCAGTACTTC. This codes for CASSVSGETQYF.

This chain connects TRBV5-1 to TRBJ2-2; tentatively, D is TRBD2 (6 bases). From germline, CDR1 is SGHRS and CDR2 YFSETQ. V was trimmed by 3 bases and J by 0 bases, leaving 12 bases between them. This CDR3 has 16 residues. Here the CDR3 DNA reads TGCGCCAGCAGCTCAGCCGGGACTCCGAACACCGGGGAGCTGTTTTTT. This translates into CASSSAGTPNTGELFF.

This clone was counted a few times. The gene calls are TRBV2 and TRBJ2-7; D may be TRBD1 or TRBD2 (5 bases each). CDR1 is SNHLY and CDR2 is FYNNEI in the germline V gene. The CDR3 spans 12 residues. Trimming shortened V by 7 bases and J by 3 bases, and 10 bases separated the two germline ends. CDR3 residues: CASKEGNYEQYV. CDR3 coding DNA: TGTGCCAGCAAAGAGGGGAACTACGAGCAGTACGTC.

Comments on this clone: Different DNA sequences within this sample yield the same CDR3. V gene TRBV7-8 combines with J gene TRBJ2-7; possible D gene TRBD1, 6 bases. V was clipped by 1 base and J by 0 bases, with 10 bases between them. The CDR3 is 15 amino acids. CDR1 and CDR2 (germline): SGHVS, FQNEAQ. CDR3 protein: CASSLVQGPSYEQYF. The CDR3 DNA follows: TGTGCCAGCAGCTTAGTACAGGGACCCTCCTACGAGCAGTACTTC.

This clone has just a few counts. V gene TRBV28 combines with J gene TRBJ2-1; no clear D. CDR1 MDHEN and CDR2 SYDVKM come from the germline V gene. With 4 bases removed from V and 3 bases from J, the gap between germline ends came to 4 bases. The CDR3 has 12 residues. CDR3 DNA: TGTGCCAGCAGTTCTCTCTACAATGAGCAGTTCTTC. It specifies CASSSLYNEQFF.

This chain joins TRBV19 and TRBJ2-1; 11 bases line up with TRBD2. Germline CDR1 LNHDA, CDR2 SQIVND (reference sequence). Losses at the gene ends were 7 bases for V and 4 bases for J; bases not matched to a gene: 9. The CDR3 has 16 residues. In DNA, the CDR3 is TGTGCCAGTATGGGTTTTGGACTAGCGGGTTACAATGAGCAGTTCTTC. Its protein is CASMGFGLAGYNEQFF.

The chain has TRBV25-1 and TRBJ2-7, with D possibly matching TRBD2 (6 bases). The length of the CDR3 is 16 residues. The germline V and J ends were trimmed by 1 base and 4 bases, with 17 bases remaining between them. Germline-derived CDR1 and CDR2 are MGHDK and SYGVNS. The CDR3 DNA follows: TGTGCCAGCAGTGAATGGAGGGTCGGGATTGGGTACGAGCAGTACTTC. This gives the protein CASSEWRVGIGYEQYF.

This clone was seen just once. The chain links TRBV11-2 to TRBJ2-1; D remains unclear. The CDR3 covers 13 residues. V was pared by 8 bases and J by 0 bases, with 8 bases between. In germline, CDR1 is SGHAT, CDR2 FQNNGV. CDR3 sequence reads: CASGLSSYNEQFF. The CDR3, as DNA: TGTGCCAGCGGGTTAAGCTCCTACAATGAGCAGTTCTTC.